Shown below are 18 T cell receptor beta chains from a single sample sequenced in a study of radiation and T cells in renal cell carcinoma. The data were produced by immunoSEQ multiplex PCR, yet TCRdb's version contains in-frame clones alone and is incomplete. Here the sample spans about 9,200 clones, roughly 55% being singletons. Treatment reported: 15 Gy SBRT to primary tumor, nephrectomy 4 weeks later. The sequencing here drew on tumor tissue, taken from a patient whose treatment included radiotherapy and nephrectomy. The receptors derive from a man between 60 and 70 years old with renal cell carcinoma.

The chain employs TRBV30 and TRBJ1-4; D gene ambiguous. The CDR3 consists of 15 residues. Trimming pared 0 bases from V and 2 bases from J, leaving 10 bases between. Germline V gene data show CDR1 as GTSNPN and CDR2 as SVGIG (reference sequence). In DNA form, the CDR3 reads TGTGCCTGGAGTGTAATAGGCGGTACTAATGAAAAACTGTTTTTT. Encoded protein: CAWSVIGGTNEKLFF.

V gene TRBV19 combines with J gene TRBJ2-1; 8 bases agree with TRBD2. Germline V gives CDR1 LNHDA, CDR2 SQIVND (reference sequence). Trimming took 4 bases from V and 9 from J; bases not matched to a gene: 14. CDR3 length: 16 amino acids. CDR3 loop: CASSTTGTRPPPEQFF. The CDR3 DNA reads as TGTGCCAGTAGTACGACCGGGACTAGACCCCCCCCTGAGCAGTTCTTC.

The CDR3 sequence: CASSQDQLSNQPQHF. CDR3 in DNA: TGTGCCAGCAGCCAAGATCAGCTTAGCAATCAGCCCCAGCATTTT. The chain is built from TRBV4-2 and TRBJ1-5; D gene unclear. Germline CDR1 is LGHNA and CDR2 is YNFKEQ. CDR3 size: 15 residues. Trimming pared 0 bases from V and 0 bases from J, leaving 6 bases between.

This clone appeared a few times. This sequence joins TRBV7-2 and TRBJ2-5; D perhaps matches TRBD1 (5 bases). Germline loops: CDR1 SGHTA, CDR2 FQGNSA. Trimming removed 1 base from V and 3 bases from J, with 9 bases in between. The CDR3 has 14 amino acids. CDR3 region: CASSLGGREETQYF. CDR3 in DNA: TGTGCCAGCAGCTTAGGTGGCAGGGAAGAGACCCAGTACTTC.

The V call is TRBV5-1, the J call TRBJ2-7, with D tentatively TRBD2 (6 bases). CDR3 length equals 16 residues. Trimming took off 4 bases at V and 0 bases at J, with 17 bases between the two ends. Germline V gene lookup returns CDR1 SGHRS and CDR2 YFSETQ. The CDR3 coding sequence is TGCGCCAGCAGCGCCCGGGGTAGCGGCAACTCCTACGAGCAGTACTTC. Translated: CASSARGSGNSYEQYF.

The chain couples TRBV7-6 to TRBJ2-7, with TRBD2 matching 11 bases. In germline, CDR1 is SGHVS, CDR2 FNYEAQ. The CDR3 sequence is 14 residues long. V was clipped by 7 bases and J by 3 bases; unmatched bases: 5. The CDR3, as DNA: TGTGCCAGCATCCCCGGGACTAGCGGCTACGAGCAGTACTTC. This codes for CASIPGTSGYEQYF.

The count of this clone is one. This chain connects TRBV28 to TRBJ2-3, with 12 positions matching TRBD1. The CDR3 is made up of 16 amino acids. Germline CDR1 MDHEN, CDR2 SYDVKM. J gave up 5 bases and V 5 bases, and 8 bases lay outside the gene matches. CDR3 coding DNA: TGTGCCAGCAGTATCGCCGGGACAGGGGGCAGAGATACGCAGTATTTT. Its translation is CASSIAGTGGRDTQYF.

Comment on this clone: A junction boundary mismatches the germline segment, possibly from a read error. The chain employs TRBV7-2 and TRBJ2-7; D tentatively reads TRBD1 or TRBD2 (5 bases each). The CDR3 consists of 13 residues. CDR1 and CDR2 (germline): SGHTA, FQGNSA. The CDR3 nucleotides are TGCGCCAGCAGCCAAGGGACCTCTTACGAGCAGTACTTC. Its translation is CASSQGTSYEQYF.

The chain combines TRBV9 with TRBJ2-7; TRBD1 matches 7 bases. The germline CDR1 and CDR2 sequences are SGDLS and YYNGEE. The CDR3 sequence is 15 residues long. Trimming at V came to 0 bases and at J to 2 bases, leaving 5 bases not matched to a gene. The CDR3 region is CASSVGGDSTYEQYF. Here the CDR3 DNA reads TGTGCCAGCAGCGTAGGAGGGGACAGTACCTACGAGCAGTACTTC. The entire variable domain, with the rest obtained from reference TRBV9 and TRBJ2-7, is as follows: DSGVTQTPKHLITATGQRVTLRCSPRSGDLSVYWYQQSLDQGLQFLIQYYNGEERAKGNILERFSAQQFPDLHSELNLSSLELGDSALYFCASSVGGDSTYEQYFGPGTRLTVT.

CDR3 sequence reads: CASSIWSSEQFF. The CDR3 DNA is TGTGCCAGTAGTATTTGGTCTTCCGAGCAGTTCTTC. This rearrangement joins TRBV19 to TRBJ2-1; D call uncertain. Per the germline V gene, CDR1 is LNHDA and CDR2 is SQIVND (reference sequence). Trimming removed 3 bases from V and 10 bases from J, with 10 bases in between. This CDR3 is 12 amino acids long.

This clone was recorded a few times. V and J are TRBV30 and TRBJ1-2; TRBD1 agrees at 9 bases. The CDR3 loop spans 13 amino acids. The V segment lost 7 bases and the J segment 4 bases; nucleotides outside the gene matches: 7. Germline values: CDR1 GTSNPN, CDR2 SVGIG (reference sequence). CDR3 sequence reads: CASSLTGGYGYTF. CDR3 DNA sequence: TGTGCCTCCTCCCTGACAGGGGGCTATGGCTACACCTTC.

The CDR3 loop is CASSQDWGPAEAFF. The CDR3 DNA reads TGTGCCAGCAGCCAAGACTGGGGGCCCGCTGAAGCTTTCTTT. This rearrangement joins TRBV14 to TRBJ1-1, with D possibly matching TRBD1 (6 bases). The V and J ends lost 0 bases and 6 bases respectively, with 11 bases between them. The CDR3 has 14 residues. CDR1 and CDR2 (germline): SGHDN, FVKESK.

This rearrangement joins TRBV13 to TRBJ2-1, with D perhaps matching TRBD2 (5 bases). The V end lost 5 bases, the J end lost 12 bases, and 14 bases lay between the germline ends. CDR1 and CDR2 from the germline V gene are PRHDT and FYEKMQ (reference sequence). The CDR3 totals 12 residues. The CDR3 DNA sequence: TGTGCCAGCAGCCTCGGGGTTTCTGGGCAGTTCTTC. Amino acid sequence: CASSLGVSGQFF.

The chain employs TRBV19 and TRBJ1-1; 8 bases map to TRBD1. This CDR3 spans 17 amino acids. Germline V CDR1 and CDR2: LNHDA, SQIVND (reference sequence). With V trimmed by 8 bases and J by 1 base, 15 bases remained unmatched. CDR3: CASEGLDREVANTEAFF. DNA for the CDR3: TGTGCCAGTGAGGGCCTGGACAGGGAGGTGGCGAACACTGAAGCTTTCTTT.

The J gene is TRBJ2-5, the V gene TRBV7-2; D might be TRBD1 (6 bases). CDR3 size: 17 residues. The V gene's germline CDR1 is SGHTA and CDR2 FQGNSA. The ends were cut back, 0 bases at V and 4 bases at J, with 18 bases in the middle. The CDR3 nucleotides are TGTGCCAGCAGCTTAGCGGTAAACCAGGGGATTGGAGAGACCCAGTACTTC. Its protein is CASSLAVNQGIGETQYF.

V and J are TRBV6-5 and TRBJ1-3; D may be TRBD1 (5 bases). V dropped 5 bases and J dropped 0 bases, with 11 bases sitting between them. The germline gives CDR1 MNHEY, CDR2 SVGAGI. The length of the CDR3 is 15 residues. CDR3 nucleotides: TGTGCCAGCAGTCCGGACAAGGGCTCTGGAAACACCATATATTTT. Translation: CASSPDKGSGNTIYF.

Remarks on this clone: A much more abundant neighbour one base away suggests this may be a read error. The V and J genes are TRBV6-5 and TRBJ2-7, with unresolved D. The germline V gene encodes CDR1 MNHEY and CDR2 SVGAGI. The CDR3 spans 14 residues. The V end was cut by 6 bases, the J end by 3 bases, with 15 bases between. CDR3 in amino acids: CASSQDSWDYEQYF. CDR3 nucleotide sequence: TGTGCCAGCAGCCAAGATTCCTGGGACTACGAGCAGTACTTC.

This chain uses TRBV19 with TRBJ1-2; TRBD1 aligns across 7 bases. CDR1 and CDR2 (germline): LNHDA, SQIVND (reference sequence). V dropped 6 bases and J dropped 4; count of bases not matched to a gene: 26. This CDR3 spans 20 amino acids. The CDR3 nucleotides are TGTGCCAGTAGATTACGAACAGGGGTTTGGCTCCCAAAGTTTCGCTATGGCTACACCTTC. It specifies CASRLRTGVWLPKFRYGYTF.